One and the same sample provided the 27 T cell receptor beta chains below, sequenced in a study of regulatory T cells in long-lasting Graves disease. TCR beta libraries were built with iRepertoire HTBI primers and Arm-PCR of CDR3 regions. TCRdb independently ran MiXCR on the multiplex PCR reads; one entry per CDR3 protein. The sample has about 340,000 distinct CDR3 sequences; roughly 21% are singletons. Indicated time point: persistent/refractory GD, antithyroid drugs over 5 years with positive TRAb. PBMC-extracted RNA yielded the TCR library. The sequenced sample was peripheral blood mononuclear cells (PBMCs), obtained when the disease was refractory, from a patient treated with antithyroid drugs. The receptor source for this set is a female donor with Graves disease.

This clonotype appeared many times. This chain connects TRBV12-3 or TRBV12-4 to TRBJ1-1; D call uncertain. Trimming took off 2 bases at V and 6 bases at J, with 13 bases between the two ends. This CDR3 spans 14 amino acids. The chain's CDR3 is CASSLQSEKPEAFF. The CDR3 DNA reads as TGTGCCAGCAGTTTACAGTCAGAGAAACCTGAAGCTTTCTTT.

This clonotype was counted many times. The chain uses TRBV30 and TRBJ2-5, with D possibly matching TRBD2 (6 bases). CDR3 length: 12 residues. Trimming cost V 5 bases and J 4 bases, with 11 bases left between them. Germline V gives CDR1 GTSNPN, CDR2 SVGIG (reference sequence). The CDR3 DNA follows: TGTGCCTGGGGGAAACTAGCAGAGACCCAGTACTTC. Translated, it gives CAWGKLAETQYF. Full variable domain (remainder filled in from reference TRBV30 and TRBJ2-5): SQTIHQWPATLVQPVGSPLSLECTVEGTSNPNLYWYRQAAGRGLQLLFYSVGIGQISSEVPQNLSASRPQDRQFILSSKKLLLSDSGFYLCAWGKLAETQYFGPGTRLLVL.

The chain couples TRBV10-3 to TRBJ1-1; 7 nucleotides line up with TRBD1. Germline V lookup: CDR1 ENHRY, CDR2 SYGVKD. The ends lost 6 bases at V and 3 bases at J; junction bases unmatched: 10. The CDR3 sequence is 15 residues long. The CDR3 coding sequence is TGTGCCATCAGAGACAGGGTACCAGGGGACACTGAAGCTTTCTTT. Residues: CAIRDRVPGDTEAFF.

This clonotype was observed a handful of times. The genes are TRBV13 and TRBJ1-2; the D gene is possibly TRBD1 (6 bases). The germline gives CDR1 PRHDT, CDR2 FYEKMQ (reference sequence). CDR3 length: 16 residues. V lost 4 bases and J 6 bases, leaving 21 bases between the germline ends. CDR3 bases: TGTGCCAGCAGCTCCAGTATACAGGGACATACCGATGGCTACACCTTC. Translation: CASSSSIQGHTDGYTF.

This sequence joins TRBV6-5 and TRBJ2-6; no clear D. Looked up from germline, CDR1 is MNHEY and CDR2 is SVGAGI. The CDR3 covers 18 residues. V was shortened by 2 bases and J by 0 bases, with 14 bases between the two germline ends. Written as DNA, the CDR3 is TGTGCCAGCAGTTACCAGGCAGGACCCTACTCTGGGGCCAACGTCCTGACTTTC. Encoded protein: CASSYQAGPYSGANVLTF.

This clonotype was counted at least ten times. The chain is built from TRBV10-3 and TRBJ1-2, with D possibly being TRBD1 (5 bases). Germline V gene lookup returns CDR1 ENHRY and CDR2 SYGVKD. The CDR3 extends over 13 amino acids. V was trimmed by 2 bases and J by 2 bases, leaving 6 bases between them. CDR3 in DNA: TGTGCCATCAGTGAGCAGGGAAACTATGGCTACACCTTC. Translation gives CAISEQGNYGYTF.

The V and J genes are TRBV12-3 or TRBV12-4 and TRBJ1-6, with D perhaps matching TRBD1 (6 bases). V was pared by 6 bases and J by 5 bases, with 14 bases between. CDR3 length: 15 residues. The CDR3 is CASSQWGRDNSPLHF. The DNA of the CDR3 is TGTGCCAGCAGCCAATGGGGGCGGGATAATTCACCCCTCCACTTT.

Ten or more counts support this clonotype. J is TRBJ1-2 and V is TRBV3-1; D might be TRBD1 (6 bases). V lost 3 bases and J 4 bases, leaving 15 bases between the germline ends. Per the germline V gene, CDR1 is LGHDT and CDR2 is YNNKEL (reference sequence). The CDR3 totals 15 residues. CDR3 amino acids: CASSQAFTGTYGYTF. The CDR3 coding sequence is TGTGCCAGCAGCCAGGCCTTCACAGGGACCTATGGCTACACCTTC.

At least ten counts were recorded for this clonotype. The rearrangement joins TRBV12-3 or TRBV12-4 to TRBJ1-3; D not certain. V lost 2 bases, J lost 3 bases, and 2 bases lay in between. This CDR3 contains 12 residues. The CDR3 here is CASSLYGNTIYF. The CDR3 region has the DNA TGTGCCAGCAGTTTATATGGAAACACCATATATTTT.

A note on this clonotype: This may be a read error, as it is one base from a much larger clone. DNA for the CDR3: TGTGCCAGCAGTTCGGGACAGAGGGTCGGTGGGGCCAACGTCCTGACTTTC. Residues: CASSSGQRVGGANVLTF. The V call is TRBV28, the J call TRBJ2-6, with TRBD1 matching over 7 bases. The germline CDR1 and CDR2 sequences are MDHEN and SYDVKM. J was trimmed by 3 bases and V by 4 bases; bases with no gene match: 9. The CDR3 length is 17 residues.

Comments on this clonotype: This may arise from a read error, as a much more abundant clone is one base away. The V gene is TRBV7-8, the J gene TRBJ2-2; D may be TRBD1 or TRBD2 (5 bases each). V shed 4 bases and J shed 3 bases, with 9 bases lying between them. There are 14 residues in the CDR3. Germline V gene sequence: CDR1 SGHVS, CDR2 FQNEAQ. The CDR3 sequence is CASSWGPYTGELFF. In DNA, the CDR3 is TGTGCCAGCAGCTGGGGACCGTACACCGGGGAGCTGTTTTTT.

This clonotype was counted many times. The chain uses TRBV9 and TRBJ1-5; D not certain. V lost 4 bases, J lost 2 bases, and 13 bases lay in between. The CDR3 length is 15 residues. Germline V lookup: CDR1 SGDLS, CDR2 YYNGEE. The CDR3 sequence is CASSPQDGRNQPQHF. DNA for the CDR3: TGTGCCAGCAGCCCCCAGGACGGACGCAATCAGCCCCAGCATTTT.

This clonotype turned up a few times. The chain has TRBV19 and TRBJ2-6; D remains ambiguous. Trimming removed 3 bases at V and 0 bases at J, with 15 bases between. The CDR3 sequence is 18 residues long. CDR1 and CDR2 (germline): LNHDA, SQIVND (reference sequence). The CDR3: CASSIRIARISGANVLTF. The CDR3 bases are TGTGCCAGTAGTATTCGAATCGCCCGGATCTCTGGGGCCAACGTCCTGACTTTC. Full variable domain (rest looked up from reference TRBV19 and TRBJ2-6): DGGITQSPKYLFRKEGQNVTLSCEQNLNHDAMYWYRQDPGQGLRLIYYSQIVNDFQKGDIAEGYSVSREKKESFPLTVTSAQKNPTAFYLCASSIRIARISGANVLTFGAGSRLTVL.

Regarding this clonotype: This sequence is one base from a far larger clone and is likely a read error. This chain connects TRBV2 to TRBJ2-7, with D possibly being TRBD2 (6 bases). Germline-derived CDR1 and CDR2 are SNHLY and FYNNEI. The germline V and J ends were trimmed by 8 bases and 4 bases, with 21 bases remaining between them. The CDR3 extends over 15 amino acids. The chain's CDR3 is CASRPTGAGNYEQYF. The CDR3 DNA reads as TGTGCCAGCCGCCCCACGGGAGCGGGCAATTACGAGCAGTACTTC.

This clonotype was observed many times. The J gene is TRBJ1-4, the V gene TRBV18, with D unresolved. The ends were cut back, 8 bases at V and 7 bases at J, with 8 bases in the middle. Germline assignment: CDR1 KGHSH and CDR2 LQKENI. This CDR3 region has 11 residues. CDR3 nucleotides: TGTGCCAGCAGCCATGGTGAAAAACTGTTTTTT. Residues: CASSHGEKLFF.

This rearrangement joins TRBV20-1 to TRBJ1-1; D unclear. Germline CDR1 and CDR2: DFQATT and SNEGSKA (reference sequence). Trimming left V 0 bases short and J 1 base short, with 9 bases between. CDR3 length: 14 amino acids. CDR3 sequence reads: CSARDRRWNTEAFF. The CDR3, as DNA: TGCAGTGCTAGAGATCGTCGATGGAACACTGAAGCTTTCTTT.

CDR3 region: CASSYFTGTRTDTQYF. In DNA form, the CDR3 reads TGTGCCAGCAGTTACTTTACGGGAACACGCACAGATACGCAGTATTTT. The V call is TRBV6-2 or TRBV6-3, the J call TRBJ2-3, with D perhaps matching TRBD2 (5 bases). V lost 1 base and J lost 1, with 12 bases in between. The germline V gene encodes CDR1 MNHEY and CDR2 SVGEGT. The CDR3 has 16 amino acids.

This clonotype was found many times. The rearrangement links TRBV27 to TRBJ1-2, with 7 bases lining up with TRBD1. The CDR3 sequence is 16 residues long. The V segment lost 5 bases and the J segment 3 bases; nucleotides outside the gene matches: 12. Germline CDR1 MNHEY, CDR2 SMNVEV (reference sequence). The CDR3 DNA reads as TGTGCCAGCAGTCCGGACCCTCGACAGGGCTACTATGGCTACACCTTC. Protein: CASSPDPRQGYYGYTF.

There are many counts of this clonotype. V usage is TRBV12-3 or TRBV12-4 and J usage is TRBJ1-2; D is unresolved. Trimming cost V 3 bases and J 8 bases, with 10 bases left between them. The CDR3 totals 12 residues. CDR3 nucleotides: TGTGCCAGCAGTTTTAAGTCACGGGGCTACACCTTC. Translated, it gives CASSFKSRGYTF.

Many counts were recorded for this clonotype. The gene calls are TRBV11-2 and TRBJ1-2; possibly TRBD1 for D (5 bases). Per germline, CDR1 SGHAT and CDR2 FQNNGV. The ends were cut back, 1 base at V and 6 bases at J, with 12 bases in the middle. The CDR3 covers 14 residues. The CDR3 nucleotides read TGTGCCAGCAGCTTAGTCCACGCAGGGAATGGCTACACCTTC. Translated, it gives CASSLVHAGNGYTF.

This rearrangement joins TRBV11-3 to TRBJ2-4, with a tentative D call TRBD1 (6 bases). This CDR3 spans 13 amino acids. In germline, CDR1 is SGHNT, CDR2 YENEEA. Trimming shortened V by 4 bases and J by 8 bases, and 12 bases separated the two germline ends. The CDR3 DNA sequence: TGTGCCAGCAGCTCAAGGGACATTGACATTCAGTACTTC. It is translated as CASSSRDIDIQYF. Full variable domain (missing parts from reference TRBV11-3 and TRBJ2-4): EAGVVQSPRYKIIEKKQPVAFWCNPISGHNTLYWYLQNLGQGPELLIRYENEEAVDDSQLPKDRFSAERLKGVDSTLKIQPAELGDSAVYLCASSSRDIDIQYFGAGTRLSVL.

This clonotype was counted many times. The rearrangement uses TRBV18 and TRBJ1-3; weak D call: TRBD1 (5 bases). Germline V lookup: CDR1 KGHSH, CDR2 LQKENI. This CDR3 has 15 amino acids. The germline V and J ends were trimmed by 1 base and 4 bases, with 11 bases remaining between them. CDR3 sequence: CASSPRTGRGNTIYF. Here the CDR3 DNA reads TGTGCCAGCTCACCACGGACGGGACGCGGAAACACCATATATTTT.

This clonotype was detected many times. The CDR3 bases are TGTGCCAGCAGTGAGCTATCGGGAGCTAACTATGGCTACACCTTC. Translated: CASSELSGANYGYTF. The chain employs TRBV6-1 and TRBJ1-2; D gene unclear. The CDR3 runs to 15 residues. The ends were cut back, 3 bases at V and 0 bases at J, with 11 bases in the middle. The germline V gene has CDR1 MNHNS and CDR2 SASEGT.

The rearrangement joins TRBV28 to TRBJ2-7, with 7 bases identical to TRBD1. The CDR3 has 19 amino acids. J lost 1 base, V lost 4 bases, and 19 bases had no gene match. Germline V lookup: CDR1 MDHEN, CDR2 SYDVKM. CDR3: CASSSIGAFGDRSSYEQYF. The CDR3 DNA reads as TGTGCCAGCAGTTCGATTGGTGCTTTTGGGGACAGAAGTTCCTACGAGCAGTACTTC.

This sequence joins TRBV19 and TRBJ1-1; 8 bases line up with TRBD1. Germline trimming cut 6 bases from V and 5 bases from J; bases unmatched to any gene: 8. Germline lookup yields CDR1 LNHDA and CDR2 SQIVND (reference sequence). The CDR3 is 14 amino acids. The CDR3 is CASSLDREMTEAFF. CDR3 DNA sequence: TGTGCCAGTAGCTTGGACAGGGAGATGACTGAAGCTTTCTTT.

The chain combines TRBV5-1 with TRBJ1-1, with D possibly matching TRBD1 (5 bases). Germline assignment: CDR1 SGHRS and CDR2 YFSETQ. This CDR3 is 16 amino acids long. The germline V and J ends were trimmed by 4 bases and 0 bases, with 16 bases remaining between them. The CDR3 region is CASSIDGGMMNTEAFF. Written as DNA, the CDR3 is TGCGCCAGCAGCATCGACGGGGGGATGATGAACACTGAAGCTTTCTTT.

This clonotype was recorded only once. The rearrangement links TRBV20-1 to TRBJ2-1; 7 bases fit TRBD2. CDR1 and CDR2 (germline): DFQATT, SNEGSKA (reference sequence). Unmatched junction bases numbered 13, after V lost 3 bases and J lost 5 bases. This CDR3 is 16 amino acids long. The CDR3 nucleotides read TGCAGTGCTAGTGTACTAGCGAGGGAGTGGAACAATGAGCAGTTCTTC. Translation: CSASVLAREWNNEQFF.